This is a list of T cell receptor beta chains from one sample in a study of T cells after yellow fever vaccination. One entry per CDR3 protein, called by TCRdb with MiXCR from the 5' RACE reads. Altogether 30,000 or so distinct CDR3 sequences are present, approximately 4% being singletons, with the ten largest covering 45% to 50%. The sequencing here drew on CD8+ T cells sorted from PBMCs, taken 5 days after the yellow fever booster vaccination. The receptors shown here come from a man between 25 and 39 years old who received the YFV17D yellow fever vaccine. CDR3s include the opening cysteine and the closing phenylalanine or tryptophan. Fields, in order: D gene, clone size, V gene, J gene, CDR3 DNA, CDR3 protein. The D gene is left open where the match is weak. Expanded clones get a size class; other rows say once, few or many, or leave the size out.

d_call: TRBD2; clone_size: many; v_call: TRBV7-9; j_call: TRBJ2-3; cdr3_nt: TGTGCCAGCAGCGCGACTAGCGGGAGGAGCACAGATACGCAGTATTTT; cdr3_aa: CASSATSGRSTDTQYF
d_call: TRBD1; clone_size: many; v_call: TRBV15; j_call: TRBJ2-5; cdr3_nt: TGTGCCACCAGCAGAGTCCGGGACAGTAGCCAAGAGACCCAGTACTTC; cdr3_aa: CATSRVRDSSQETQYF
d_call: TRBD2; clone_size: many; v_call: TRBV29-1; j_call: TRBJ2-1; cdr3_nt: TGCAGCGTAACCGGGACTAGCGGGCACTCCTACAATGAGCAGTTCTTC; cdr3_aa: CSVTGTSGHSYNEQFF
d_call: NA; clone_size: NA; v_call: TRBV20-1; j_call: TRBJ2-7; cdr3_nt: TGCAGTGCTAGAGATCACTCGCGACTAGATGGGAACACCTACGAGCAGTACTTC; cdr3_aa: CSARDHSRLDGNTYEQYF
d_call: TRBD2; clone_size: many; v_call: TRBV7-6; j_call: TRBJ2-7; cdr3_nt: TGTGCCAGCAGCTCGCCGCTAGCGGGAGGCTCCTACGAGCAGTACTTC; cdr3_aa: CASSSPLAGGSYEQYF
d_call: NA; clone_size: many; v_call: TRBV20-1; j_call: TRBJ2-7; cdr3_nt: TGCAGTGCTAATCGCGGGTCTGCCTACGAGCAGTACTTC; cdr3_aa: CSANRGSAYEQYF
d_call: NA; clone_size: many; v_call: TRBV5-1; j_call: TRBJ2-1; cdr3_nt: TGCGCCAGCAGCTTGAGTGGGAAAATCGCGGTCAATGAGCAGTTCTTC; cdr3_aa: CASSLSGKIAVNEQFF
d_call: TRBD2; clone_size: many; v_call: TRBV7-9; j_call: TRBJ2-5; cdr3_nt: TGTGCCAGCAGCTTAAGGGCTAGCGGACAAGAGACCCAGTACTTC; cdr3_aa: CASSLRASGQETQYF
d_call: NA; clone_size: many; v_call: TRBV5-4; j_call: TRBJ1-1; cdr3_nt: TGTGCCAGCAGCTTGGGCAATTTAGAAGCTTTCTTT; cdr3_aa: CASSLGNLEAFF
d_call: TRBD2; clone_size: many; v_call: TRBV27; j_call: TRBJ2-7; cdr3_nt: TGTGCCAGCAGTAGCCTCACTAGCGGGGCCTCCTACGAGCAGTACTTC; cdr3_aa: CASSSLTSGASYEQYF
d_call: TRBD2; clone_size: many; v_call: TRBV9; j_call: TRBJ2-2; cdr3_nt: TGTGCCAGCAGCGTAGGACTAGCGGGGGTCGAAGGCACCGGGGAGCTGTTTTTT; cdr3_aa: CASSVGLAGVEGTGELFF
d_call: TRBD2; clone_size: many; v_call: TRBV29-1; j_call: TRBJ2-7; cdr3_nt: TGCAGCGTTGAAGAAGATGGTAGCGGGAGCTACGAGCAGTACTTC; cdr3_aa: CSVEEDGSGSYEQYF
d_call: NA; clone_size: many; v_call: TRBV15; j_call: TRBJ2-7; cdr3_nt: TGTGCCACCAGCAGTATCCCGGTGGGATCCTACGAGCAGTACTTC; cdr3_aa: CATSSIPVGSYEQYF